These 18 T cell receptor beta chains share one sample of origin, sequenced in a study of breast tumors, draining lymph nodes, adjacent tissues. One entry per CDR3 protein, called by TCRdb with MiXCR from the multiplex PCR reads. In the table there are approximately 89,000 distinct CDR3 sequences, around 28% of which are singletons. Samples came from axillary lymph nodes draining the breast cancer. The sample comprised axillary lymph node tissue. The receptors shown here come from a female donor with breast cancer. Some clones in this sample may be carry-over from other donors' samples.

This clonotype was seen repeatedly, ten times or more. The V gene is TRBV7-3, the J gene TRBJ2-3, with 9 bases that match TRBD1. J gave up 4 bases and V 1 base, and 9 bases lay outside the gene matches. The CDR3 loop spans 17 amino acids. Germline values: CDR1 SGHTA, CDR2 FQGTGA. CDR3 in DNA: TGTGCCAGCAGCTTAAACGGGGCGGGACAGGGTGCAGATACGCAGTATTTT. This gives the protein CASSLNGAGQGADTQYF.

The chain is built from TRBV5-1 and TRBJ1-6, with 10 bases that match TRBD1. The CDR3 runs to 15 residues. Germline loops: CDR1 SGHRS, CDR2 YFSETQ. J gave up 8 bases and V 4 bases, and 6 bases lay outside the gene matches. CDR3 sequence: CASSIGGQGYSPLHF. The CDR3, as DNA: TGCGCCAGCAGCATTGGGGGACAGGGGTATTCACCCCTCCACTTT. The entire variable domain, with the rest obtained from reference TRBV5-1 and TRBJ1-6, is as follows: KAGVTQTPRYLIKTRGQQVTLSCSPISGHRSVSWYQQTPGQGLQFLFEYFSETQRNKGNFPGRFSGRQFSNSRSEMNVSTLELGDSALYLCASSIGGQGYSPLHFGNGTRLTVT.

This clonotype showed up many times. The V call is TRBV20-1, the J call TRBJ2-5, with no clear D. CDR1 and CDR2 from the germline V gene are DFQATT and SNEGSKA (reference sequence). CDR3 length: 12 residues. V lost 1 base and J 4 bases, leaving 7 bases between the germline ends. The CDR3 region is CSARVVRETQYF. DNA for the CDR3: TGCAGTGCTAGAGTAGTACGAGAGACCCAGTACTTC.

This clonotype was seen repeatedly, ten times or more. CDR3 bases: TGTGCCAGCAGCCCTTCGGGGGGACGGAACTACAATGAGCAGTTCTTC. Encoded protein: CASSPSGGRNYNEQFF. V gene TRBV12-3 or TRBV12-4 combines with J gene TRBJ2-1; 7 bases line up with TRBD2. With 6 bases clipped from V and 3 bases from J, the junction kept 11 bases outside the gene matches. The CDR3 totals 16 residues.

V is TRBV5-5 and J is TRBJ1-5; no clear D. Trimming removed 3 bases from V and 14 bases from J, with 21 bases in between. The CDR3 loop spans 14 amino acids. In germline, CDR1 is SGHKS, CDR2 YYEKEE (reference sequence). The CDR3: CASSYLAGSSYEHF. As DNA, the CDR3 is TGTGCCAGCAGCTACTTAGCGGGGAGCTCCTACGAGCATTTT.

This clonotype was counted at least ten times. The chain couples TRBV7-6 to TRBJ2-3; 7 nucleotides match TRBD2. The CDR3 extends over 17 amino acids. CDR1 and CDR2 (germline): SGHVS, FNYEAQ. The trim removed 0 bases at V and 6 bases at J, leaving 12 bases unmatched. The CDR3 protein is CASSLALRRELADTQYF. The CDR3 coding sequence is TGTGCCAGCAGCTTAGCGCTAAGGCGGGAGCTCGCGGATACGCAGTATTTT.

This clonotype was observed many times. This chain uses TRBV29-1 with TRBJ2-7; D assignment may be TRBD1 or TRBD2 (6 bases each). Trimming stripped 3 bases from V and 3 bases from J, with 15 bases between. The CDR3 covers 14 residues. The germline V gene has CDR1 SQVTM and CDR2 ANQGSEA. This chain's CDR3 is CSVDGGSNFYEQYF. CDR3 coding DNA: TGCAGCGTTGACGGGGGCTCGAACTTCTACGAGCAGTACTTC.

This clonotype was seen only a few times. The J gene is TRBJ1-1, the V gene TRBV19; no definite D call. V lost 3 bases and J lost 5, with 10 bases in between. The CDR3 totals 13 residues. Germline CDR1 LNHDA, CDR2 SQIVND (reference sequence). The CDR3 is CASSMGFYTEAFF. Written as DNA, the CDR3 is TGTGCCAGTAGTATGGGGTTTTATACTGAAGCTTTCTTT.

There are many counts of this clonotype. This rearrangement joins TRBV29-1 to TRBJ1-3; 8 nucleotides line up with TRBD1. The germline gives CDR1 SQVTM, CDR2 ANQGSEA. This CDR3 has 15 residues. V lost 7 bases and J lost 0; bases outside the gene matches: 8. The CDR3 DNA reads TGCAGCGCCGAGGGACAGGACATCTCTGGAAACACCATATATTTT. This gives the protein CSAEGQDISGNTIYF.

The sample holds many counts of this clonotype. V and J are TRBV24-1 and TRBJ2-7; 10 bases are shared with TRBD2. Losses at the gene ends were 5 bases for V and 5 bases for J; bases not matched to a gene: 11. Per germline, CDR1 KGHDR and CDR2 SFDVKD. The CDR3 contains 16 residues. The CDR3 sequence is CATSANPSGSVHEQYF. The CDR3 DNA sequence: TGTGCCACCAGTGCTAACCCTAGCGGGAGTGTCCACGAGCAGTACTTC.

The sample holds many counts of this clonotype. The chain employs TRBV12-3 or TRBV12-4 and TRBJ2-7; D possibly corresponds to TRBD2 (5 bases). This CDR3 is built from 14 residues. V lost 4 bases, J lost 0 bases, and 10 bases lay in between. CDR3 amino acids: CASSYGGTSYEQYF. The CDR3 DNA reads as TGTGCCAGCAGTTACGGAGGAACCTCCTACGAGCAGTACTTC.

This rearrangement joins TRBV7-6 to TRBJ1-1, with D unresolved. Germline-derived CDR1 and CDR2 are SGHVS and FNYEAQ. This CDR3 is built from 15 residues. V was shortened by 5 bases and J by 0 bases, with 13 bases between the two germline ends. Written as DNA, the CDR3 is TGTGCCAGCAGCCCCATGAGGGAAATGAACACTGAAGCTTTCTTT. It codes for CASSPMREMNTEAFF.

The sample holds a few counts of this clonotype. The J gene is TRBJ1-1, the V gene TRBV18; D not certain. Trimming shortened V by 4 bases and J by 1 base, and 10 bases separated the two germline ends. The V gene's germline CDR1 is KGHSH and CDR2 LQKENI. The CDR3 sequence is 14 residues long. CDR3 sequence (DNA): TGTGCCAGCTCACTCTCCGCAGAGAACACTGAAGCTTTCTTT. This encodes CASSLSAENTEAFF.

The chain links TRBV6-1 to TRBJ2-5, with a tentative D call TRBD2 (7 bases). The CDR3 sequence is 15 residues long. V shed 6 bases and J shed 7 bases, with 21 bases lying between them. Germline values: CDR1 MNHNS, CDR2 SASEGT. CDR3 sequence: CASRNPGEGIGTQYF. CDR3 DNA: TGTGCCAGCAGGAATCCAGGGGAGGGGATAGGGACCCAGTACTTC.

This clonotype has a single count. The CDR3 nucleotides read TGTGCCAGCAGCGAAACCGGGGGGTCTGAGCAGTTCTTC. Protein: CASSETGGSEQFF. The chain is built from TRBV9 and TRBJ2-1; 7 bases align to TRBD2. V gave up 3 bases and J gave up 9 bases; unmatched junction bases: 6. CDR1 and CDR2 from the germline V gene are SGDLS and YYNGEE. The CDR3 length is 13 residues.

The V call is TRBV29-1, the J call TRBJ1-1; 7 nucleotides agree with TRBD1. The V segment lost 3 bases and the J segment 6 bases; nucleotides outside the gene matches: 4. This CDR3 contains 12 residues. CDR1 and CDR2 from the germline V gene are SQVTM and ANQGSEA. In DNA, the CDR3 is TGCAGCGTTGAGGAGGGGGCCCCTGAAGCTTTCTTT. Its protein product is CSVEEGAPEAFF.

This clonotype was seen repeatedly, ten times or more. The J gene is TRBJ1-2, the V gene TRBV10-3, with D unresolved. CDR3 length equals 12 residues. Trimming shortened V by 2 bases and J by 8 bases, and 9 bases separated the two germline ends. Per the germline V gene, CDR1 is ENHRY and CDR2 is SYGVKD. The CDR3 sequence: CAISERREGYTF. The CDR3 coding sequence is TGTGCCATCAGTGAGCGGAGGGAAGGCTACACCTTC.

This clonotype was found many times. The chain has TRBV9 and TRBJ2-3; no reliable D call. Germline CDR1 and CDR2: SGDLS and YYNGEE. Between the trimmed V and J ends, which lost 0 bases and 4 bases, there was a span of 12 bases. The CDR3 has 15 residues. The CDR3: CASSVVVTIPDTQYF. As DNA, the CDR3 is TGTGCCAGCAGCGTAGTGGTGACAATACCAGATACGCAGTATTTT.